One sample yielded the 25 T cell receptor beta chains listed below, sequenced in a study of response to subunit inactivated influenza vaccine. MiXCR, applied by TCRdb to the RT-PCR reads, yields one record per CDR3 protein. The sample carries some 500,000 distinct CDR3 sequences, 10% to 15% recorded once. Sample: PBMCs from blood, taken roughly 47 days after vaccination. These TCRs come from a man aged 45-65 years who received an inactivated influenza vaccine.

This clonotype was counted many times. The CDR3 DNA reads TGCGCCAGCAGCTTTGGGACAGGCAATCAGCCCCAGCATTTT. Amino acid sequence: CASSFGTGNQPQHF. The chain links TRBV5-1 to TRBJ1-5; 7 nucleotides match TRBD1. The V and J ends lost 2 bases and 2 bases, in that order; junction bases with no gene match: 1. CDR1 is SGHRS and CDR2 is YFSETQ in the germline V gene. CDR3 size: 14 residues.

This clonotype was seen at least ten times. The V call is TRBV12-3 or TRBV12-4, the J call TRBJ2-3, with 7 bases that match TRBD1. This CDR3 has 15 amino acids. The J segment lost 1 base and the V segment lost 6 bases, leaving 7 bases of the junction unmatched. The CDR3 DNA follows: TGTGCCAGCAGCTCGGGACAGCGTCGCACAGATACGCAGTATTTT. Amino acids: CASSSGQRRTDTQYF.

This clonotype was found many times. The V call is TRBV10-3, the J call TRBJ1-1, with D unclear. With 7 bases removed from V and 5 bases from J, the gap between germline ends came to 14 bases. CDR1 is ENHRY, CDR2 SYGVKD, per germline. The CDR3 is 13 residues long. The CDR3, as DNA: TGTGCCATCACCGAAACCCAGGAAACTGAAGCTTTCTTT. This codes for CAITETQETEAFF.

In its sample, this clonotype was seen many times. The chain couples TRBV7-8 to TRBJ2-1; weak D call: TRBD1 (6 bases). CDR3 length: 16 residues. Germline-derived CDR1 and CDR2 are SGHVS and FQNEAQ. V was shortened by 5 bases and J by 2 bases, with 16 bases between the two germline ends. CDR3 nucleotide sequence: TGTGCCAGCAGCCCAACACCAGGGGCAGCCTACAATGAGCAGTTCTTC. Residues: CASSPTPGAAYNEQFF.

This clonotype appeared many times. CDR3 DNA: TGTGCCACCAGTGATTTGGCCCAGGGGGCCCCCAGCTCCTACGAGCAGTACTTC. Translating gives CATSDLAQGAPSSYEQYF. The chain uses TRBV24-1 and TRBJ2-7; 8 bases fit TRBD1. With V trimmed by 0 bases and J by 0 bases, 9 bases remained unmatched. Germline CDR1 reads KGHDR; CDR2 reads SFDVKD. The CDR3 runs 18 residues.

The chain carries TRBV20-1 and TRBJ2-1; D is uncertain. Looked up from germline, CDR1 is DFQATT and CDR2 is SNEGSKA (reference sequence). Trimming took off 6 bases at V and 3 bases at J, with 15 bases between the two ends. The CDR3 loop spans 14 amino acids. For the CDR3, the DNA is TGCAGTGCCCCTAGGACCGAGGACTACAATGAGCAGTTCTTC. Its translation: CSAPRTEDYNEQFF.

This sequence joins TRBV24-1 and TRBJ1-5; D is unresolved. The germline V gene encodes CDR1 KGHDR and CDR2 SFDVKD. CDR3 length: 14 residues. The germline V and J ends were trimmed by 1 base and 5 bases, with 8 bases remaining between them. The DNA for the CDR3 is TGTGCCACCAGTGATTTTCGCTCTGATCAGCCCCAGCATTTT. This codes for CATSDFRSDQPQHF.

V usage is TRBV4-3 and J usage is TRBJ2-7, with TRBD1 matching over 8 bases. CDR1 and CDR2 from the germline V gene are LGHNA and YSLEER. The length of the CDR3 is 14 residues. Germline trimming cut 2 bases from V and 3 bases from J; bases unmatched to any gene: 3. The CDR3 is CASSQRTGNYEQYF. The CDR3 nucleotides are TGCGCCAGCAGCCAAAGGACAGGGAACTACGAGCAGTACTTC.

The gene calls are TRBV20-1 and TRBJ1-5, with a possible D match to TRBD1 (6 bases). V was shortened by 6 bases and J by 0 bases, with 12 bases between the two germline ends. Looked up from germline, CDR1 is DFQATT and CDR2 is SNEGSKA (reference sequence). CDR3 length: 14 residues. CDR3 protein: CSAKVGHSNQPQHF. The CDR3 bases are TGCAGTGCCAAAGTGGGACATAGCAATCAGCCCCAGCATTTT.

The V and J genes are TRBV7-9 and TRBJ2-7; D might be TRBD1 or TRBD2, each matching 7 bases. V gave up 6 bases and J gave up 0 bases, with 15 bases separating them. Germline V CDR1 and CDR2: SEHNR, FQNEAQ (reference sequence). CDR3 size: 15 residues. The CDR3 reads CASSPGRTGSYEQYF. In DNA form, the CDR3 reads TGTGCCAGCAGTCCCGGGAGGACAGGCTCCTACGAGCAGTACTTC.

The chain has TRBV5-1 and TRBJ2-3; 8 positions agree with TRBD2. The CDR3 loop spans 15 amino acids. The germline V gene has CDR1 SGHRS and CDR2 YFSETQ. V dropped 0 bases and J dropped 5; count of bases not matched to a gene: 5. The CDR3 sequence is CASSLDSGRGDTQYF. In nucleotides, the CDR3 is TGCGCCAGCAGCTTGGACAGCGGGAGAGGAGATACGCAGTATTTT. The full variable domain, with the rest looked up from reference TRBV5-1 and TRBJ2-3, is KAGVTQTPRYLIKTRGQQVTLSCSPISGHRSVSWYQQTPGQGLQFLFEYFSETQRNKGNFPGRFSGRQFSNSRSEMNVSTLELGDSALYLCASSLDSGRGDTQYFGPGTRLTVL.

The chain recombines TRBV29-1 with TRBJ2-1, with TRBD2 as a possible D gene (6 bases). V was pared by 6 bases and J by 9 bases, with 21 bases between. The CDR3 is 14 amino acids. The germline CDR1 and CDR2 sequences are SQVTM and ANQGSEA. CDR3 protein: CSVNGGRGVLEQFF. In nucleotides, the CDR3 is TGCAGCGTCAACGGTGGGCGGGGAGTACTTGAGCAGTTCTTC.

This clonotype was detected ten times or more. This chain connects TRBV20-1 to TRBJ1-2; D perhaps matches TRBD1 (5 bases). The germline CDR1 and CDR2 sequences are DFQATT and SNEGSKA (reference sequence). V shed 7 bases and J shed 4 bases, with 16 bases lying between them. This CDR3 has 13 amino acids. The CDR3 reads CSGTPPGLYGYTF. The CDR3 DNA reads as TGCAGTGGCACCCCCCCAGGGCTCTATGGCTACACCTTC.

The chain joins TRBV5-1 to TRBJ2-7, with a possible D match to TRBD1 (6 bases). CDR1 and CDR2 (germline): SGHRS, YFSETQ. The CDR3 contains 15 residues. V was pared by 1 base and J by 0 bases, with 11 bases between. The CDR3 bases are TGCGCCAGCAGCTTGACAGGGAAGAGCTCCTACGAGCAGTACTTC. Translating gives CASSLTGKSSYEQYF.

The chain couples TRBV3-1 to TRBJ1-5; D perhaps matches TRBD1 (5 bases). Germline V gives CDR1 LGHDT, CDR2 YNNKEL (reference sequence). CDR3 length: 14 amino acids. V lost 3 bases, J lost 2 bases, and 8 bases lay in between. Here the CDR3 reads CASSQAGRNQPQHF. The CDR3, as DNA: TGTGCCAGCAGCCAGGCAGGGCGCAATCAGCCCCAGCATTTT.

The chain uses TRBV7-9 and TRBJ2-7; D gene uncertain. V was cut by 6 bases and J by 2 bases, with 14 bases left in between. The CDR3 is 14 residues long. The V gene's germline CDR1 is SEHNR and CDR2 FQNEAQ (reference sequence). The DNA for the CDR3 is TGTGCCAGCAGTCACGGCAACGGACCCTACGAGCAGTACTTC. It codes for CASSHGNGPYEQYF.

The chain joins TRBV6-5 to TRBJ2-3; 11 positions agree with TRBD2. This CDR3 spans 19 amino acids. With V trimmed by 2 bases and J by 1 base, 11 bases remained unmatched. Germline V gene lookup returns CDR1 MNHEY and CDR2 SVGAGI. The CDR3 sequence is CASSYKLAGDGWRTDTQYF. CDR3 in DNA: TGTGCCAGCAGTTACAAACTAGCGGGAGATGGCTGGCGCACAGATACGCAGTATTTT.

The chain carries TRBV10-3 and TRBJ2-7; 7 nucleotides line up with TRBD1. CDR3 length: 11 amino acids. Germline V gives CDR1 ENHRY, CDR2 SYGVKD. The V gene end was trimmed by 11 bases and the J gene end by 5 bases; junction bases not matched to a gene: 6. CDR3 amino acids: CAVNRGNEQYF. The CDR3 coding sequence is TGTGCCGTAAACAGGGGCAACGAGCAGTACTTC.

The chain carries TRBV30 and TRBJ1-5; a possible D gene is TRBD1 (6 bases). V was clipped by 1 base and J by 4 bases, with 8 bases between them. Per germline, CDR1 GTSNPN and CDR2 SVGIG (reference sequence). The length of the CDR3 is 13 residues. CDR3 sequence (DNA): TGTGCCTGGAGTGCGCAGGGGAATCAGCCCCAGCATTTT. Its translation: CAWSAQGNQPQHF.

The chain joins TRBV20-1 to TRBJ2-7; the D gene could be TRBD1 or TRBD2 (5 bases each). The CDR3 runs 13 residues. CDR1 DFQATT and CDR2 SNEGSKA come from the germline V gene (reference sequence). The V end was cut by 5 bases, the J end by 0 bases, with 11 bases between. CDR3 in DNA: TGCAGTGCTCACCGGGACGTCTCCTACGAGCAGTACTTC. It translates to CSAHRDVSYEQYF.

This clonotype turned up a few times. The chain joins TRBV20-1 to TRBJ2-7; 9 bases agree with TRBD1. The length of the CDR3 is 15 residues. J was trimmed by 1 base and V by 2 bases; bases with no gene match: 6. Germline CDR1 reads DFQATT; CDR2 reads SNEGSKA (reference sequence). The chain's CDR3 is CSARPFDRGSYEQYF. The CDR3 DNA reads as TGCAGTGCTAGACCTTTTGACAGGGGGTCCTACGAGCAGTACTTC.

This clonotype was detected a few times. This chain connects TRBV12-3 or TRBV12-4 to TRBJ2-3; no reliable D call. The CDR3 spans 14 residues. The V end was cut by 3 bases, the J end by 6 bases, with 13 bases between. CDR3 nucleotides: TGTGCCAGCAGTTTGAGGACCCTCGGGGATACGCAGTATTTT. It codes for CASSLRTLGDTQYF.

The sample holds many counts of this clonotype. The CDR3 nucleotides read TGCGCCAGCAGCTTGGACAACCCAAGGGTCGCAGATACGCAGTATTTT. Translation gives CASSLDNPRVADTQYF. This chain joins TRBV5-1 and TRBJ2-3; D uncertain. V was pared by 0 bases and J by 4 bases, with 15 bases between. The CDR3 has 16 amino acids. Per germline, CDR1 SGHRS and CDR2 YFSETQ.

This clonotype was seen more than once but under ten times. The rearrangement joins TRBV5-1 to TRBJ2-1, with 9 positions matching TRBD2. The CDR3 runs 15 residues. CDR1 and CDR2 from the germline V gene are SGHRS and YFSETQ. Trimming took 4 bases from V and 7 from J; bases not matched to a gene: 9. The CDR3 DNA reads as TGCGCCAGCAGCCGTCGAGGGACTAGCAGGAATGAGCAGTTCTTC. This codes for CASSRRGTSRNEQFF.

The sample holds a few counts of this clonotype. This sequence joins TRBV6-1 and TRBJ2-1; 14 bases align to TRBD2. This CDR3 region has 15 residues. V shed 10 bases and J 6 bases; nucleotides not matched to a gene: 8. The V gene's germline CDR1 is MNHNS and CDR2 SASEGT. DNA for the CDR3: TGTGCCACCGCGACTAGCGGGGGGGTAGGCAATGAGCAGTTCTTC. Translation: CATATSGGVGNEQFF.